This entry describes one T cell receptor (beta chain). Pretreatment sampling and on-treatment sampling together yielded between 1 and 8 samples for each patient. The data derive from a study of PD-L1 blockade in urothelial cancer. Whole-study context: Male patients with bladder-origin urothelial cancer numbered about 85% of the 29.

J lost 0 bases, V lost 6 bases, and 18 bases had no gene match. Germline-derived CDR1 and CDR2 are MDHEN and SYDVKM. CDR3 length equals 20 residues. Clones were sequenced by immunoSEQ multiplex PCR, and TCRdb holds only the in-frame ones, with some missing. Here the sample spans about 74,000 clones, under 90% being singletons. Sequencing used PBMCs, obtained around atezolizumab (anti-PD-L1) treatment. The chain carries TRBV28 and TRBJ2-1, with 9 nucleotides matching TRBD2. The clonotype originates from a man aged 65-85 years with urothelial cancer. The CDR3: CASRPLGLAPSLSSYNEQFF. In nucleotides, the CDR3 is TGTGCCAGCAGACCCCTGGGACTAGCTCCTTCCCTAAGCTCCTACAATGAGCAGTTCTTC. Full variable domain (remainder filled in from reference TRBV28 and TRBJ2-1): DVKVTQSSRYLVKRTGEKVFLECVQDMDHENMFWYRQDPGLGLRLIYFSYDVKMKEKGDIPEGYSVSREKKERFSLILESASTNQTSMYLCASRPLGLAPSLSSYNEQFFGPGTRLTVL.